These 5 T cell receptor beta chains were all obtained from the same sample, sequenced in a study of shared clonotypes between healthy human individuals (dated by TCRdb to the early 2020s). The library relied on the immunoSEQ multiplex PCR assay. In TCRdb, the immuneACCESS table is reduced to in-frame sequences with V and J assigned. These tables do not hold every clone; where another copy was compared, an unresolved V gene accounts for under half, and the others remain unexplained. The sample table holds roughly 640,000 clones, of which more than 95% were seen once. Of the sample, about 0.06% is held by the ten largest clones. Sequencing used naive CD4+ T cells sorted from blood. What this sample's cell subset or site label stands for: CD45RA+ positively selected. The origin of the receptors is a woman in her 30s in good health.

J is TRBJ1-2 and V is TRBV28; D call uncertain. The CDR3 contains 8 residues. Trimming took 9 bases from V and 8 from J, leaving 4 bases between them. Germline CDR1 is MDHEN and CDR2 is SYDVKM. CDR3 in DNA: TGTGCCAGTGGGGGCTACACCTTC. It specifies CASGGYTF.

About this clone itself: This sample also contains other DNA sequences that code for the same CDR3. This rearrangement joins TRBV9 to TRBJ2-2; D gene uncertain. Trimming pared 0 bases from V and 4 bases from J, leaving 7 bases between. The CDR3 sequence is 14 residues long. The germline V gene has CDR1 SGDLS and CDR2 YYNGEE. CDR3 coding DNA: TGTGCCAGCAGCGTAGTGAGTGGCACCGGGGAGCTGTTTTTT. It yields the protein CASSVVSGTGELFF.

V gene TRBV10-1 combines with J gene TRBJ2-2, with D uncertain. Looked up from germline, CDR1 is WNHNN and CDR2 is SYGVQD (reference sequence). V was cut by 5 bases and J by 1 base, with 5 bases left in between. The CDR3 has 13 residues. The CDR3 bases are TGCGCCAGCAGTTATGGGAACACCGGGGAGCTGTTTTTT. It specifies CASSYGNTGELFF.

Here the CDR3 DNA reads TGTGCCACCTTAGGGGGGGAGCAGTTCTTC. It specifies CATLGGEQFF. The chain links TRBV10-3 to TRBJ2-1, with D perhaps matching TRBD1 or TRBD2 (6 bases each). This CDR3 has 10 amino acids. The V gene lost 10 bases and the J gene lost 10 bases, with 11 bases spanning the gap. The germline V gene has CDR1 ENHRY and CDR2 SYGVKD.

Comments on this clone: Germline and junction disagree at one end, which may indicate a read error. This chain uses TRBV6-1 with TRBJ1-1; D is undetermined. The length of the CDR3 is 11 residues. Germline CDR1 and CDR2: MNHNS and SASEGT. CDR3 sequence (DNA): TGTGCCACCAAGCAGACGGTGAGTCTTGGGTTT. Amino acids: CATKQTVSLGF.